These T cell receptor beta chains were read from a single sample in a study of T-cell memory formation after mild COVID-19. MiXCR was run by TCRdb on the 5' RACE reads, yielding one entry per CDR3 protein. Here the sample spans roughly 620,000 distinct CDR3 sequences, about a sixth being singletons. The sample comprised PBMCs or a T cell subset sorted from them (not recorded which). Receptors were obtained from an adult woman who had mild COVID-19 (a few samples of this study predate the infection). Cell type and time point are not known. Both conserved end residues are part of each CDR3. Each record gives: J gene, clone size, D gene, V gene, CDR3 protein, CDR3 DNA. The D gene is left open where the match is weak. Some rows mark clone size as missing; the rest say once, few, many or name a class of expanded clone.

TRBJ2-6,.,.,TRBV2,CAISPRYGANVLTF,TGTGCCATTTCCCCCAGGTACGGGGCCAACGTCCTGACTTTC
TRBJ2-3,.,.,TRBV4-2,CASSQDPGGSVTDTQYF,TGTGCCAGCAGCCAAGACCCAGGAGGGAGTGTCACAGATACGCAGTATTTT
TRBJ2-3,.,TRBD1,TRBV18,CASSPGTGRDTQYF,TGTGCCAGCTCACCCGGGACAGGGAGGGATACGCAGTATTTT
TRBJ2-5,.,.,TRBV10-3,CAISGAGETQYF,TGTGCCATCAGCGGGGCTGGGGAGACCCAGTACTTC
TRBJ2-1,.,.,TRBV2,CASSNRGVQTYNEQFF,TGTGCCAGCAGTAATAGGGGGGTCCAAACCTACAATGAGCAGTTCTTC
TRBJ2-1,.,.,TRBV11-3,CASRTGTGSYNEQFF,TGTGCCAGCAGAACCGGGACTGGGAGTTACAATGAGCAGTTCTTC
TRBJ2-3,.,.,TRBV7-6,CASRGLGTDTQYF,TGTGCCAGCAGAGGGCTCGGGACAGATACGCAGTATTTT
TRBJ2-1,.,TRBD1,TRBV9,CASSKSSGTGHGEQFF,TGTGCCAGCAGCAAATCTTCCGGGACAGGGCACGGTGAGCAGTTCTTC
TRBJ2-1,few,.,TRBV12-3/TRBV12-4,CASSYAYSSYNEQFF,TGTGCCAGCAGTTACGCCTATTCATCCTACAATGAGCAGTTCTTC
TRBJ2-7,few,.,TRBV12-3/TRBV12-4,CASSFEQSRRAYEQYF,TGTGCCAGCAGTTTTGAACAATCACGAAGAGCCTACGAGCAGTACTTC
TRBJ1-1,once,.,TRBV12-3/TRBV12-4,CASSRTRTPPPREAFF,TGTGCCAGCAGTCGAACACGGACGCCCCCGCCCCGTGAAGCTTTCTTT
TRBJ2-3,.,.,TRBV12-3/TRBV12-4,CASSPYTSTDTQYF,TGTGCCAGCAGCCCCTACACCAGCACAGATACGCAGTATTTT
TRBJ2-5,many,TRBD1,TRBV5-1,CASSLGSTGQETQYF,TGCGCCAGCAGCTTGGGTTCGACAGGGCAAGAGACCCAGTACTTC
TRBJ2-7,few,.,TRBV29-1,CSVEGSLEQYF,TGCAGCGTTGAAGGTTCCCTCGAGCAGTACTTC
TRBJ2-4,.,.,TRBV27,CASRGGGSKNIQYF,TGTGCCAGCAGGGGAGGGGGGTCCAAAAACATTCAGTACTTC
TRBJ1-4,many,.,TRBV12-3/TRBV12-4,CASSLVGGLRANEKLFF,TGTGCCAGCAGTTTAGTGGGAGGGTTAAGGGCTAATGAAAAACTGTTTTTT
TRBJ1-6,.,.,TRBV5-6,CASSSGGTSPLHF,TGTGCCAGCAGCTCGGGGGGTACCTCACCCCTCCACTTT
TRBJ1-1,few,.,TRBV29-1,CSVGKTVLNTEAFF,TGCAGCGTGGGCAAGACAGTCTTAAACACTGAAGCTTTCTTT
TRBJ1-2,few,.,TRBV9,CASSVEGVNYGYTF,TGTGCCAGCAGCGTAGAAGGGGTTAACTATGGCTACACCTTC
TRBJ1-1,few,.,TRBV29-1,CSVLTYQNTEAFF,TGCAGCGTATTAACGTACCAGAACACTGAAGCTTTCTTT
TRBJ2-1,few,.,TRBV4-3,CASSQDYGYNEQFF,TGCGCCAGCAGCCAAGATTACGGCTACAATGAGCAGTTCTTC
TRBJ1-6,many,TRBD1,TRBV6-1,CASRRTGGSYNSPLHF,TGTGCCAGCCGAAGGACAGGGGGCTCCTATAATTCACCCCTCCACTTT
TRBJ2-3,few,.,TRBV6-6,CASSYSMDGESTDTQYF,TGTGCCAGCAGTTACTCGATGGACGGGGAGAGCACAGATACGCAGTATTTT
TRBJ1-5,few,.,TRBV7-2,CASSLSGRQLNQPQHF,TGTGCCAGCAGCTTGTCCGGTCGACAGCTTAATCAGCCCCAGCATTTT
TRBJ2-1,.,TRBD1,TRBV15,CATSRGSGQGPYNEQFF,TGTGCCACCAGCAGAGGATCCGGACAGGGGCCCTACAATGAGCAGTTCTTC
TRBJ2-1,.,TRBD2,TRBV6-6,CASSTSSGTSYNEQFF,TGTGCCAGCAGTACCTCCAGCGGGACTTCCTACAATGAGCAGTTCTTC
TRBJ2-1,few,.,TRBV20-1,CSARRLVGEQFF,TGCAGTGCTAGAAGACTAGTGGGTGAGCAGTTCTTC
TRBJ2-1,few,.,TRBV14,CASSIAISSYNEQFF,TGTGCCAGCAGCATAGCGATTAGCTCCTACAATGAGCAGTTCTTC
TRBJ2-3,.,TRBD2,TRBV20-1,CSARDKETSPLNTQYF,TGCAGTGCTAGAGATAAGGAGACTAGCCCGTTGAATACGCAGTATTTT
TRBJ2-7,few,TRBD2,TRBV15,CATSSGTSGSYEQYF,TGTGCCACCAGCAGCGGGACTAGCGGCTCCTACGAGCAGTACTTC
TRBJ1-5,many,TRBD1,TRBV11-1,CASSGDRNQPQHF,TGTGCCAGCAGCGGGGACAGAAATCAGCCCCAGCATTTT
TRBJ2-7,.,.,TRBV12-3/TRBV12-4,CASSLGTTLTTYEQYF,TGTGCCAGCAGTTTAGGGACGACACTTACAACCTACGAGCAGTACTTC
TRBJ2-5,.,.,TRBV7-9,CASSWGSRGQETQYF,TGTGCCAGCAGCTGGGGATCTAGGGGGCAAGAGACCCAGTACTTC
TRBJ2-1,few,TRBD2,TRBV24-1,CATSDPTLTSGRGFTYNEQFF,TGTGCCACCAGTGATCCAACCTTAACTAGCGGGAGGGGATTCACCTACAATGAGCAGTTCTTC
TRBJ2-7,.,.,TRBV14,CASSSERYEQYF,TGTGCCAGCAGCTCCGAGAGGTACGAGCAGTACTTC
TRBJ2-7,.,.,TRBV29-1,CSVAGPYEQYF,TGCAGCGTTGCGGGTCCCTACGAGCAGTACTTC
TRBJ2-1,.,.,TRBV5-1,CASTQNVGSGGYNEQFF,TGCGCCAGCACCCAGAACGTGGGTTCCGGAGGGTACAATGAGCAGTTCTTC
TRBJ1-1,.,.,TRBV7-2,CASSLQGGRGTEAFF,TGTGCCAGCAGCTTGCAAGGGGGGCGAGGAACTGAAGCTTTCTTT
TRBJ2-7,many,TRBD1,TRBV12-3/TRBV12-4,CASSPSGTGTHEQYF,TGTGCCAGCAGTCCTTCCGGGACAGGGACCCACGAGCAGTACTTC
TRBJ2-3,few,TRBD1,TRBV28,CASRGGGQGQDTQYF,TGTGCCAGCAGGGGGGGGGGACAGGGGCAAGATACGCAGTATTTT